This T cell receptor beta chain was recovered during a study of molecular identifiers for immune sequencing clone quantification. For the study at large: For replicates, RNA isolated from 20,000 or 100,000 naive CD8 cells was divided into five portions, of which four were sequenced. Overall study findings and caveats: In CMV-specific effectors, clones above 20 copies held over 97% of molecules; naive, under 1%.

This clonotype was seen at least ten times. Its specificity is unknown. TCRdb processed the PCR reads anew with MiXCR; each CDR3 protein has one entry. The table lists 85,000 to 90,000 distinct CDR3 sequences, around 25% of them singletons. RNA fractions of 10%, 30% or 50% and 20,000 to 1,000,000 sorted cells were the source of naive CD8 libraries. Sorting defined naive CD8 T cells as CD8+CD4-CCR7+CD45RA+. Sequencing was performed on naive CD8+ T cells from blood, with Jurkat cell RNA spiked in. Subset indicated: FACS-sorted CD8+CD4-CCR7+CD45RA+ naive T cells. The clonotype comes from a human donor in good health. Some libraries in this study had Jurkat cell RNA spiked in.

CDR3 nucleotide sequence: TGTGCCAGCAGTTCTACGGACGCAATCACTGAAGCTTTCTTT. It translates to CASSSTDAITEAFF. The V and J genes are TRBV5-6 and TRBJ1-1; D remains ambiguous. The CDR3 covers 14 residues. Germline CDR1 is SGHDT and CDR2 is YYEEEE. With 5 bases removed from V and 4 bases from J, the gap between germline ends came to 15 bases.